This TCR beta chain was observed in a study of T cell responses to AZD1222 COVID-19 vaccine. Comments on this clone: No antigen is known for it.

Whole-study results and caveats: Clonal diversity may have been underestimated, and the donors were mostly white British, with more females than males. Elevations in Spike-specific TCR breadth and depth followed administration of two AZD1222 doses.

The CDR3 loop spans 18 amino acids. Unmatched junction bases numbered 19, after V lost 2 bases and J lost 6 bases. CDR1 is GTSNPN and CDR2 is SVGIG in the germline V gene (reference sequence). Repertoires were generated with immunoSEQ multiplex PCR, while TCRdb's copy carries only in-frame clones and drops some. Of about 140,000 clones in the sample, 80% to 95% were seen once. The TCR was taken from an adult who received the AZD1222 COVID-19 vaccine. The chain has TRBV30 and TRBJ1-2; 9 bases are shared with TRBD1. Sample: peripheral blood, taken 28 days after the second AZD1222 dose. CDR3 coding DNA: TGTGCCTGGAGTCCAAAGGGGGAGCGCACCGACAGGGGGGATGGCTACACCTTC. Residues: CAWSPKGERTDRGDGYTF.